This T cell receptor beta chain was captured in a study of Graves' ophthalmopathy and Graves' hyperthyroidism. Study-level background: Pretreatment peripheral blood was obtained at initial diagnosis.

There are many counts of this clonotype. Its antigen is as yet unknown. The study, taken as a whole, reports: Blood samples also showed most expanded thyroid clonotypes exceeding 0.001 frequency.

For repertoire sequencing, the TCR beta CDR3 regions were amplified from RNA transcripts. Scientists carried out first-round RT-PCR using HTBI primers and then a second-round multiplex PCR. TCRdb reprocessed the multiplex PCR reads via MiXCR and lists one record per CDR3 protein. This table has 200,000 to 250,000 distinct CDR3 sequences, about 22% appearing once. Ophthalmopathy donors were characterized by moderate-to-severe activity, CAS of at least 3, NOSPECS of at least 4, and duration under 3 months. Sampling less than 13 ml of fresh peripheral blood provided the PBMCs. Germline loops: CDR1 SGHAT, CDR2 FQDESV (reference sequence). This CDR3 spans 13 amino acids. Trimming took 6 bases from V and 3 from J, leaving 12 bases between them.

The origin of this receptor is a woman aged 50 to 60 with Graves' ophthalmopathy. This sequence joins TRBV11-1 and TRBJ2-7; a weak D match, TRBD2 (6 bases). The sample consisted of peripheral blood. In nucleotides, the CDR3 is TGTGCCAGCAGTCGTTTGGGGGGCTACGAGCAGTACTTC. Residues: CASSRLGGYEQYF.